This T cell receptor beta chain is drawn from a study of early T cells in non-severe SARS-CoV-2 infection. TCRdb re-analysed the 5' RACE reads in MiXCR, keeping a single row per CDR3 protein. The data contain roughly 100,000 distinct CDR3 sequences, around 13% of them singletons. From germline, CDR1 is SEHNR and CDR2 FQNEAQ (reference sequence). The CDR3 covers 14 residues. Trimming pared 5 bases from V and 0 bases from J, leaving 9 bases between. This TCR came from an adult who was a healthcare worker with PCR-confirmed SARS-CoV-2 infection or an uninfected control (not recorded which). The chain employs TRBV7-9 and TRBJ2-3, with D unresolved. Sample: whole blood. The CDR3 nucleotides are TGTGCCAGCAGCCCTCCCGAAAGCACAGATACGCAGTATTTT. As protein: CASSPPESTDTQYF.